This is a list of T cell receptor beta chains from one sample in a study of T cell responses to AZD1222 COVID-19 vaccine. Sequencing was performed with immunoSEQ multiplex PCR; in TCRdb, only in-frame clones are kept and a portion is missing. This table has about 110,000 clones, more than 90% appearing once. The material was peripheral blood, obtained 28 days after the second AZD1222 dose. The receptors stem from an adult who received the AZD1222 COVID-19 vaccine. The CDR3 runs from the conserved cysteine through the conserved F or W. The order of the fields is V gene, CDR3 protein.

>TRBV11-2
CASSFGYRGEQFF
>TRBV4-1
CASSHTGFPHEQYF
>TRBV6-2/TRBV6-3
CASSSPRRVLYEQFF
>TRBV6-5
CASSYSYPGKWPGYTF
>TRBV4-3
CASSHDRNYEQYF
>TRBV2
CASKVRLALYEQYF
>TRBV6-2/TRBV6-3
CASSLDREWQNTEAFF
>TRBV6-2/TRBV6-3
CASSWGAGANVLTF
>TRBV11-3
CASSAQGSGELFF
>TRBV5-5
CASSFTNTEAFF
>TRBV18
CASSPVRLATTGELFF
>TRBV2
CASSWPETQYF
>TRBV5-1
CASSFGAAGQGTEAFF
>TRBV10-3
CAISGRGNHLKGSHYTF
>TRBV7-2
CASSAGTDDQPQHF
>TRBV7-2
CASSLTGTNEKLFF
>TRBV7-3
CASSPGLAGVLLSSGELFF
>TRBV7-3
CASSPDRGYGYTF
>TRBV6-4
CASSVSAMNTEAFF
>TRBV6-5
CASSYVVRGGYGYTF
>TRBV4-2
CASSTPPGQTAGNTIYF
>TRBV5-1
CASSLQGTGELFF
>TRBV2
CASSVTGGSGYTF
>TRBV5-1
CASSSDGANYGYTF
>TRBV27
CASSFGAGGELFF
>TRBV5-1
CASSPAGGSPTDTQYF
>TRBV15
CATSLGGGASTEAFF
>TRBV21-1
CASRNRDYEQYF
>TRBV6-2/TRBV6-3
CASSYRGEGEAFF
>TRBV3-1/TRBV3-2
CASSHRGQGPAPYEQYF
>TRBV27
CASSPYTPQETQYF
>TRBV6-2/TRBV6-3
CASRYRGSYEQYF
>TRBV5-6
CASSGELRRSWTPLHF
>TRBV19
CASSSKQGWSNQPQHF
>TRBV3-1/TRBV3-2
CASSLWEGASYEQYF
>TRBV7-7
CASSLADRGPYNEQFF
>TRBV5-1
CASSLPGSTGELFF
>TRBV7-6
CASSLRGAGGLNEQFF
>TRBV4-1
CASSQGVLGSSYNEQFF
>TRBV5-1
CASSLPGTATNEKLFF
>TRBV6-5
CASSWTQAGDTEAFF
>TRBV7-6
CASRPSGITEAFF
>TRBV5-4
CASSLTSGGAHEQFF
>TRBV7-2
CASSLTRITDTQYF
>TRBV9
CASSVEPGLIPNTEAFF
>TRBV7-9
CASSSPTSGGSYNEQFF
>TRBV27
CASSFGLASDTQYF
>TRBV7-9
CASSPAVGYTF
>TRBV11-3
CASSPGTSGGTDTQYF
>TRBV25-1
CASRGDRDTEAFF
>TRBV12-2
CASRLAPFGLGTGGNSPLHF
>TRBV19
CASSGPGHLAKNIQYF
>TRBV28
CASSLNGGYTF
>TRBV7-2
CASSSRGSYEQYF
>TRBV6-5
CASKQMGRTEAFF
>TRBV7-3
CASSFTGRDTQYF
>TRBV5-8
CASSLAFRIYEQYF
>TRBV5-4
CASSLPLSNYGYTF